The source of this T cell receptor (beta chain) is a study of regulatory T cells in long-lasting Graves disease. A few counts support this clonotype. V was cut by 0 bases and J by 4 bases, with 12 bases left in between. The CDR3 has 14 amino acids. Germline values: CDR1 DFQATT, CDR2 SNEGSKA (reference sequence). Through Arm-PCR of CDR3 regions and iRepertoire HTBI primers, TCR beta libraries were built. From the multiplex PCR reads, TCRdb called clonotypes with MiXCR, one entry per CDR3 protein. The sample has some 330,000 distinct CDR3 sequences; about 10% are singletons. Time point indicated: newly diagnosed GD, antithyroid drugs for less than 3 months. The TCR library used RNA extracted from PBMCs. These records were also assigned to another study, of T cells in Graves' hyperthyroidism and ophthalmopathy. This second study says: The study used the HTBI primer set for a first-round RT-PCR of the TCR CDR3.

This rearrangement joins TRBV20-1 to TRBJ1-1; TRBD1 might be the D (6 bases). This material consisted of peripheral blood mononuclear cells (PBMCs), taken at new diagnosis, from a patient treated with antithyroid drugs. This TCR was sampled from a woman aged 18-35 years with Graves disease. This CDR3 is CSARDQIGGTEAFF. CDR3 in DNA: TGCAGTGCTAGAGATCAGATAGGGGGCACTGAAGCTTTCTTT.